The present T cell receptor beta chain was sequenced within a study of early T cells in non-severe SARS-CoV-2 infection. Whole-study context: The sequenced material was bulk RNA from unsorted whole blood, and its chains were unpaired.

This clonotype was seen only a few times. Separate cDNA molecules each had unique molecular identifiers attached to them. TCRdb fed the 5' RACE reads into MiXCR, producing one record per CDR3 protein. Of just over 95,000 distinct CDR3 sequences in the sample, 9.5% to 12% were seen once. The TCR sequence derives from an adult who was a healthcare worker with PCR-confirmed SARS-CoV-2 infection or an uninfected control (not recorded which). The sample was whole blood.

The CDR3 here is CSVALGPYNSPLHF. For the CDR3, the DNA is TGCAGCGTTGCCCTGGGACCCTATAATTCACCCCTCCACTTT. J is TRBJ1-6 and V is TRBV29-1; TRBD1 might be the D (5 bases). The CDR3 is made up of 14 amino acids. The V gene lost 4 bases and the J gene lost 2 bases, with 9 bases spanning the gap. Germline V CDR1 and CDR2: SQVTM, ANQGSEA.